This is a list of T cell receptor beta chains from one sample in a study of blood T cell repertoires in COVID-19. Assay: immunoSEQ multiplex PCR; the TCRdb copy retains only in-frame clones and omits some. This sample yields 90,000 to 150,000 clones, of which roughly 89% are seen a single time; approximately 19% belongs to the top ten. Sample: peripheral blood. The receptors come from a human donor with acute or convalescent COVID-19. The donor label of this sample is uncertain. The CDR3 runs from the conserved cysteine through the conserved F or W. The D gene is left open where the match is weak. Only some rows state a clone size, as once, few, many or a class for expanded clones.

CDR3 protein | CDR3 DNA | D gene | clone size | J gene | V gene
CASSLTQDQPQHF | TGTGCCAGCAGCTTAACCCAGGATCAGCCCCAGCATTTT | . | . | TRBJ1-5 | TRBV7-3
CASSRDRKNSGANVLTF | TGTGCCAGCAGCCGGGACAGAAAAAACTCTGGGGCCAACGTCCTGACTTTC | TRBD1 | . | TRBJ2-6 | TRBV6-2/TRBV6-3
CASSPPLSHNYGYTF | TGTGCCAGCAGCCCCCCCCTCAGTCATAACTATGGCTACACCTTC | . | . | TRBJ1-2 | TRBV7-9
CASSEGQRAETQYF | TGTGCCAGCAGTGAAGGCCAGCGGGCGGAGACCCAGTACTTC | . | . | TRBJ2-5 | TRBV2
CASSPDTNYGYTF | TGTGCCAGCTCTCCAGATACTAACTATGGCTACACCTTC | . | . | TRBJ1-2 | TRBV2
CSVPRLAGGNEQFF | TGCAGCGTCCCCAGACTAGCGGGAGGGAATGAGCAGTTCTTC | TRBD2 | . | TRBJ2-1 | TRBV29-1
CAISKTGTGVEQYF | TGTGCCATCAGTAAGACCGGGACAGGGGTCGAGCAGTACTTC | TRBD1 | . | TRBJ2-7 | TRBV10-3
CASSLPGSYEQYF | TGTGCCAGCAGCTTACCTGGCAGCTACGAGCAGTACTTC | . | few | TRBJ2-7 | TRBV7-9
CASSPSRGGGETQYF | TGTGCCAGCAGCCCCTCGCGGGGAGGAGGCGAGACCCAGTACTTC | . | . | TRBJ2-5 | TRBV7-2
CASSVGGVNEKLFF | TGTGCCAGCAGCGTAGGAGGAGTGAATGAAAAACTGTTTTTT | . | . | TRBJ1-4 | TRBV9
CASSLETGNSPLHF | TGTGCCAGCAGCTTGGAAACTGGTAATTCACCCCTCCACTTT | . | once | TRBJ1-6 | TRBV5-4
CASSLAQSNYGYTF | TGTGCCAGCAGTCTGGCACAGTCTAACTATGGCTACACCTTC | . | . | TRBJ1-2 | TRBV6-5